Listed below are T cell receptor beta chains from one sample, sequenced in a study of blood T cell repertoires in COVID-19. Profiling relied on immunoSEQ multiplex PCR, and the TCRdb table lists in-frame clones only, not all of them. Of 95,000 or so clones listed, 80% to 90% were seen once; the top ten hold 15% to 20%. The material sequenced was peripheral blood. These receptors all come from a human donor in a cohort sampled during active COVID-19. Each CDR3 is given with its conserved first and last residue. A D gene is named only where the DNA matches it firmly. Clone size is stated in some rows and not others, as once, few, many or a class when expanded.

J | D | V | size | DNA | CDR3
TRBJ2-1 | . | TRBV11-1 | . | TGTGCCAGCAGCTTAGGGAGGCGACTGGACAATGAGCAGTTCTTC | CASSLGRRLDNEQFF
TRBJ2-5 | TRBD2 | TRBV6-5 | . | TGTGCCAGCAGCCGCAGCGGGGGCCAAGAGACCCAGTACTTC | CASSRSGGQETQYF
TRBJ1-2 | . | TRBV6-5 | . | TGTGCCAGCAGTACCCTGCAGGGGAACTATGGCTACACCTTC | CASSTLQGNYGYTF
TRBJ1-1 | . | TRBV7-2 | . | TGTGCCAGCAGCCCGCGACAGCTTGAGAACACTGAAGCTTTCTTT | CASSPRQLENTEAFF
TRBJ2-5 | TRBD1 | TRBV4-1 | . | TGCGCCAGCAGCCTCACAGGGGGAAAAGAGACCCAGTACTTC | CASSLTGGKETQYF
TRBJ1-1 | TRBD1 | TRBV27 | . | TGTGCCAGCAAGGGACAGGGGCCGAACACTGAAGCTTTCTTT | CASKGQGPNTEAFF
TRBJ1-1 | . | TRBV7-9 | few | TGTGCCAGCAGCGACACCGGGATGGAAGCTTTCTTT | CASSDTGMEAFF
TRBJ1-1 | . | TRBV6-5 | . | TGTGCCAGCAGCAGGATAAGCCAGAACACTGAAGCTTTCTTT | CASSRISQNTEAFF
TRBJ2-7 | TRBD1 | TRBV29-1 | . | TGCAGCCCAGCCCTCTGGGACAGAACCTACGAGCAGTACTTC | CSPALWDRTYEQYF
TRBJ2-5 | TRBD2 | TRBV5-5 | . | TGTGCCAGCAGCGCTGGGGAGGGTAGACAAGAGACCCAGTACTTC | CASSAGEGRQETQYF
TRBJ2-6 | . | TRBV6-2/TRBV6-3 | . | TGTGCCAGCAGTTTCGACGGGCCGGGGGTCCTGACTTTC | CASSFDGPGVLTF
TRBJ1-5 | TRBD1 | TRBV30 | . | TGTGCCTGGAGTCCAACCTCGAATAGACAGGGGCAGGGTTCAAGGCAGCCCCAGCATTTT | CAWSPTSNRQGQGSRQPQHF
TRBJ2-3 | TRBD2 | TRBV10-3 | . | TGTGCCATCAGTGACCCACCTAGTACTAGCGGGCGTGCAGATACGCAGTATTTT | CAISDPPSTSGRADTQYF
TRBJ1-3 | TRBD1 | TRBV11-2 | . | TGTGCCAGCAGCCTAGGACAGGACTCTGGAAACACCATATATTTT | CASSLGQDSGNTIYF
TRBJ1-2 | . | TRBV7-9 | . | TGTGCCAGCAGCTTCGAGAGAGCTAACTATGGCTACACCTTC | CASSFERANYGYTF
TRBJ1-2 | TRBD1 | TRBV7-8 | few | TGTGCCAGCAGCACCGCTAACAGGGGCTTGCGGGGCTACACCTTC | CASSTANRGLRGYTF
TRBJ2-7 | . | TRBV6-1 | . | TGTGCCAGCAGTGAACATCGAGGCACCTACGAGCAGTACTTC | CASSEHRGTYEQYF
TRBJ2-7 | . | TRBV10-3 | . | TGTGCCATCAGTGCACAGGAGAGCTCCTACGAGCAGTACTTC | CAISAQESSYEQYF
TRBJ1-6 | . | TRBV5-1 | few | TGCGCCAGCAGCTTTGGAGGGCAGGGCTATAATTCACCCCTCCACTTT | CASSFGGQGYNSPLHF
TRBJ2-1 | TRBD2 | TRBV5-5 | . | TGTGCCAGCAGTCTGCGGGGGGACGAGCAGTTCTTC | CASSLRGDEQFF
TRBJ2-3 | . | TRBV9 | . | TGTGCCAGCACGAGCCTCGGTAGCGCAAACAAAGATACGCAGTATTTT | CASTSLGSANKDTQYF
TRBJ2-2 | TRBD1 | TRBV27 | . | TGTGCCAGCAGGTGGGGACAGGGGGCCGGGGAGCTGTTTTTT | CASRWGQGAGELFF
TRBJ2-5 | . | TRBV5-8 | . | TGTGCCAGCAGCGCGGGTAGAACTGATCAAGAGACCCAGTACTTC | CASSAGRTDQETQYF
TRBJ1-1 | TRBD1 | TRBV18 | . | TGTGCCAGCCATGGGACAGGGCTGAACACTGAAGCTTTCTTT | CASHGTGLNTEAFF
TRBJ2-1 | TRBD2 | TRBV7-3 | once | TGTGCCAGCAGCTTAGTATCAAGCGGGGGGGCCCCTCGACGGTACAATGAGCAGTTCTTC | CASSLVSSGGAPRRYNEQFF
TRBJ1-4 | TRBD1 | TRBV9 | . | TGTGCCAGCAGCGTCGCTGGGGACAGGAATGAAAAACTGTTTTTT | CASSVAGDRNEKLFF
TRBJ1-5 | TRBD1 | TRBV6-6 | once | TGTGCCAGCAGTCCCGGACAGGGACATCAGCCCCAGCATTTT | CASSPGQGHQPQHF
TRBJ1-1 | . | TRBV10-3 | . | TGTGCCATCAGTGACGGGGAGGCGGGAACTGAAGCTTTCTTT | CAISDGEAGTEAFF
TRBJ1-4 | . | TRBV28 | . | TGTGCCAGCAGGGGCTTCCCGGGACAAAATGAAAAACTGTTTTTT | CASRGFPGQNEKLFF
TRBJ1-1 | . | TRBV7-8 | . | TGTGCCAGCAGCTTTGCGGCCGGCGGTTTGAACACTGAAGCTTTCTTT | CASSFAAGGLNTEAFF
TRBJ1-6 | . | TRBV7-9 | . | TGTGCCAGCAGCTTATGGGAGTCGGTGGGGAATTCACCCCTCCACTTT | CASSLWESVGNSPLHF
TRBJ1-2 | TRBD1 | TRBV11-1 | . | TGTGCCAGCACGGTTCCGGGACAGGGGTCCGGCTACACCTTC | CASTVPGQGSGYTF
TRBJ2-1 | . | TRBV7-3 | . | TGTGCCAGCAGCTTAAACAGGGTAGACAATGAGCAGTTCTTC | CASSLNRVDNEQFF
TRBJ2-2 | TRBD1 | TRBV7-3 | . | TGTGCCAGCAGCCCGGACAGGGGCACCGGGGAGCTGTTTTTT | CASSPDRGTGELFF
TRBJ2-1 | TRBD2 | TRBV10-1 | . | TGCGCCAGCAGACCCTCTAGCGGGGGGGCGGTTGAGCAGTTCTTC | CASRPSSGGAVEQFF
TRBJ1-1 | TRBD1 | TRBV6-1 | . | TGTGCCAGCAGCCGCGACAGGGGGACCACTGAAGCTTTCTTT | CASSRDRGTTEAFF
TRBJ2-7 | . | TRBV7-8 | . | TGTGCCAGCAGCCAGACACGCTACGAGCAGTACTTC | CASSQTRYEQYF
TRBJ1-1 | . | TRBV20-1 | . | TGCAGTGCTTCTGTATACACTGAAGCTTTCTTT | CSASVYTEAFF
TRBJ2-7 | . | TRBV4-1 | . | TGCGCCAGCAGCCGCCAAGCCGGACAAACTATATCCTACGAGCAGTACTTC | CASSRQAGQTISYEQYF